The T cell receptor (beta chain) under discussion was sequenced for a study of cytomegalovirus exposure and HLA in healthy donors. General study points: In a later analysis, productive TCRs from donors in an Asian-associated ancestry cluster reportedly carried fewer N-insertions than the cohort mean. It was shown in a later analysis that HLA-associated TCR beta chains were more clonally expanded than other, equally common chains. Because they were indistinguishable, some V segments, including TRBV6-2 and TRBV6-3, were excluded.

PCR used 60 Vbeta primers and 13 Jbeta primers. TCRdb's table, derived via immunoSEQ multiplex PCR, lists solely in-frame clones and lacks some. The data show about 150,000 clones, more than 75% seen once. V lost 1 base and J 2 bases, leaving 7 bases between the germline ends. CDR1 and CDR2 from the germline V gene are SGHTA and FQGNSA. The CDR3 has 14 residues. Comment on this clone: Its specificity is unknown.

The TCR was taken from a human donor in good health. The sequenced sample was PBMCs. The V call is TRBV7-2, the J call TRBJ2-3; D unclear. CDR3 sequence (DNA): TGTGCCAGCAGCTTAGACAGTGACACAGATACGCAGTATTTT. It yields the protein CASSLDSDTDTQYF.